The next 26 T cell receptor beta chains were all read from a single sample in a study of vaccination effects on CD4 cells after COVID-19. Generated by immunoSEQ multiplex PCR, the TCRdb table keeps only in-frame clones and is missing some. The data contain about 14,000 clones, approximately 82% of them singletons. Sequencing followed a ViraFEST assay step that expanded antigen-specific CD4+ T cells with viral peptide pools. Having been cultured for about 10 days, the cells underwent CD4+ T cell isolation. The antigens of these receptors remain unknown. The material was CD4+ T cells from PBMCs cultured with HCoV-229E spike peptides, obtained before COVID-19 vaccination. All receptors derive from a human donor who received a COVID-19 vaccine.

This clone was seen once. CDR3 coding DNA: TGTGCCAGCACCAGACAGGGTAGCTACGAGCAGTACTTC. Protein product: CASTRQGSYEQYF. The genes are TRBV12-3 or TRBV12-4 and TRBJ2-7, with 7 bases aligning to TRBD1. The CDR3 consists of 13 residues. After removal of 7 bases from V and 3 bases from J, the junction contained 6 bases not matched to a gene.

CDR3 loop: CASSVMGQGDSPLHF. CDR3 in DNA: TGTGCCAGCAGCGTAATGGGACAGGGGGATTCACCCCTCCACTTT. This sequence joins TRBV9 and TRBJ1-6; TRBD1 aligns across 11 bases. The length of the CDR3 is 15 residues. Germline CDR1 reads SGDLS; CDR2 reads YYNGEE. V gave up 1 base and J gave up 8 bases; unmatched junction bases: 2.

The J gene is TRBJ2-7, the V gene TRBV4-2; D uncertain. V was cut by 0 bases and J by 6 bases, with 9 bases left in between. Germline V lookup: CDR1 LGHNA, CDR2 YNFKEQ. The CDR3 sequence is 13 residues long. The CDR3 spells CASSQDLKFEQYF. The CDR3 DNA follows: TGTGCCAGCAGCCAAGATCTTAAGTTCGAGCAGTACTTC.

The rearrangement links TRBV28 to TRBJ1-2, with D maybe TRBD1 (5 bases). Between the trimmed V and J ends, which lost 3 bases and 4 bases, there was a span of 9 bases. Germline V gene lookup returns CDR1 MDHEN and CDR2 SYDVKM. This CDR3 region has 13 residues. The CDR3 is CASSFGGAYGYTF. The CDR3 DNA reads TGTGCCAGCAGTTTTGGGGGAGCCTATGGCTACACCTTC.

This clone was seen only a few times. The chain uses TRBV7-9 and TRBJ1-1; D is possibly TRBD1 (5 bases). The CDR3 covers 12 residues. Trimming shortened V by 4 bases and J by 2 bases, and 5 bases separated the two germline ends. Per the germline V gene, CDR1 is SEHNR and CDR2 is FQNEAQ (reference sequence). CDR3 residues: CASSWDNTEAFF. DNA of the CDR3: TGTGCCAGCAGCTGGGACAACACTGAAGCTTTCTTT.

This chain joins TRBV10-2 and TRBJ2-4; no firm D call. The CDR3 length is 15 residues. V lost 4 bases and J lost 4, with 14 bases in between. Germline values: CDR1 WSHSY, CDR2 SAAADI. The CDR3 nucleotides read TGCGCCAGCAGTGCACCTCGAATGAGGAAAAACATTCAGTACTTC. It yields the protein CASSAPRMRKNIQYF.

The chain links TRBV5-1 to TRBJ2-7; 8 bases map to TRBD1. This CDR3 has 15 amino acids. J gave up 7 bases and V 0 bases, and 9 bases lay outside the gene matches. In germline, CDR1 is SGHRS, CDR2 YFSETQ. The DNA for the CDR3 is TGCGCCAGCAGCTTGGCTCAGGGGGCCGGTCGGGAGCAGTACTTC. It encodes CASSLAQGAGREQYF.

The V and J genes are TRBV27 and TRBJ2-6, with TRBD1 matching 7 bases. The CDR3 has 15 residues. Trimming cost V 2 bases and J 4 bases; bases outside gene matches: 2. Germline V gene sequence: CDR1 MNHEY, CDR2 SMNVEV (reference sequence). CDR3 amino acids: CASSLEGAGANVLTF. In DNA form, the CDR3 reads TGTGCCAGCAGTTTAGAGGGGGCCGGGGCCAACGTCCTGACTTTC.

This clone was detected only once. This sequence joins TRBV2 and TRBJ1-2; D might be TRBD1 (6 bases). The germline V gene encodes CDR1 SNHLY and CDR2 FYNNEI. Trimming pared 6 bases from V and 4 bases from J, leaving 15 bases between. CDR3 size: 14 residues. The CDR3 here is CASSIGGGGYGYTF. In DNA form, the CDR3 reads TGTGCCAGCAGCATCGGAGGGGGAGGCTATGGCTACACCTTC.

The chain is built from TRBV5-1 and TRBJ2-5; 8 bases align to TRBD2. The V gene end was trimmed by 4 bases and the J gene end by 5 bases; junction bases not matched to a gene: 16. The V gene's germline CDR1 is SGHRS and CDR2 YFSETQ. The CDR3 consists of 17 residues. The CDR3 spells CASSDGTRPGSWETQYF. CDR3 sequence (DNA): TGCGCCAGCAGCGACGGGACTAGGCCCGGGTCGTGGGAGACCCAGTACTTC.

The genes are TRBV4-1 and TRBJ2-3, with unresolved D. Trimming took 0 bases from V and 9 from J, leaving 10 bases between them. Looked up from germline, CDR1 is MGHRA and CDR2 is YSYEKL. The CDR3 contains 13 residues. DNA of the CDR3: TGCGCCAGCAGCCAAGATACACGTTACACGCAGTATTTT. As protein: CASSQDTRYTQYF.

The CDR3 region is CASSLGGGAGTNQPQHF. CDR3 nucleotide sequence: TGTGCCAGCAGCTTAGGAGGAGGGGCCGGTACCAATCAGCCCCAGCATTTT. This chain connects TRBV13 to TRBJ1-5; weak D call: TRBD1 (5 bases). CDR1 PRHDT and CDR2 FYEKMQ come from the germline V gene (reference sequence). The CDR3 is 17 residues long. The germline V and J ends were trimmed by 0 bases and 3 bases, with 15 bases remaining between them. The variable domain in full, with the rest retrieved from reference TRBV13 and TRBJ1-5, is AAGVIQSPRHLIKEKRETATLKCYPIPRHDTVYWYQQGPGQDPQFLISFYEKMQSDKGSIPDRFSAQQFSDYHSELNMSSLELGDSALYFCASSLGGGAGTNQPQHFGDGTRLSIL.

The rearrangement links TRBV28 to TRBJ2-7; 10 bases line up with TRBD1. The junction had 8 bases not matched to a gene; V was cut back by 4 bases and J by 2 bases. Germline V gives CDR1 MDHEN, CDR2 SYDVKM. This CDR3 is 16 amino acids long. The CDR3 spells CASSSTGTGETYEQYF. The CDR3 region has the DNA TGTGCCAGCAGTTCTACCGGGACAGGGGAAACCTACGAGCAGTACTTC. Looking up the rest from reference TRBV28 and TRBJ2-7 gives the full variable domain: DVKVTQSSRYLVKRTGEKVFLECVQDMDHENMFWYRQDPGLGLRLIYFSYDVKMKEKGDIPEGYSVSREKKERFSLILESASTNQTSMYLCASSSTGTGETYEQYFGPGTRLTVT.

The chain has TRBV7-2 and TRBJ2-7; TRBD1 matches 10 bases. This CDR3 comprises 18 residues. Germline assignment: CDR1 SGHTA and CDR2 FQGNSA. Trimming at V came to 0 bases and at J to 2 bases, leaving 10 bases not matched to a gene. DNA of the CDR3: TGTGCCAGCAGCTTAGCTACCAGTAGCGGGACAGGGGCCTACGAGCAGTACTTC. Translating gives CASSLATSSGTGAYEQYF.

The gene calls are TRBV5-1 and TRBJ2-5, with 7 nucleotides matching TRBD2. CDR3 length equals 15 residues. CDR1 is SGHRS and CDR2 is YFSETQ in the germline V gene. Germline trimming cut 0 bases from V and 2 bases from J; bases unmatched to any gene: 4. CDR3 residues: CASSLETGGQETQYF. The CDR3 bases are TGCGCCAGCAGCTTGGAGACGGGGGGACAAGAGACCCAGTACTTC. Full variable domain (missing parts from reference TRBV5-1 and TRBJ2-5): KAGVTQTPRYLIKTRGQQVTLSCSPISGHRSVSWYQQTPGQGLQFLFEYFSETQRNKGNFPGRFSGRQFSNSRSEMNVSTLELGDSALYLCASSLETGGQETQYFGPGTRLLVL.

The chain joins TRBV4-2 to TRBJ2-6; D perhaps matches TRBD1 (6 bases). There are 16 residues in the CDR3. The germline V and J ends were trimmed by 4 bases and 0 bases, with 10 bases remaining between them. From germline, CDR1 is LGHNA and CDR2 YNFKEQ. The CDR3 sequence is CASSLDRSSGANVLTF. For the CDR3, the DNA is TGTGCCAGCAGCCTAGACAGGTCCTCTGGGGCCAACGTCCTGACTTTC.

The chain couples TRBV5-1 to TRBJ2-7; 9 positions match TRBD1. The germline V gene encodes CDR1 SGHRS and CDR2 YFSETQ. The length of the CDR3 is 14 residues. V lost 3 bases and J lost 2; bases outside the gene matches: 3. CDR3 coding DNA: TGCGCCAGCAGCTGGGGGACAGGGCCCTACGAGCAGTACTTC. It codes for CASSWGTGPYEQYF.

The CDR3 is CSATSGGEQYF. As DNA, the CDR3 is TGCAGTGCGACTAGCGGGGGCGAGCAGTACTTC. The chain uses TRBV20-1 and TRBJ2-7; TRBD2 aligns across 12 bases. The CDR3 has 11 residues. The V and J ends lost 6 bases and 6 bases, in that order; junction bases with no gene match: 0. Per germline, CDR1 DFQATT and CDR2 SNEGSKA (reference sequence).

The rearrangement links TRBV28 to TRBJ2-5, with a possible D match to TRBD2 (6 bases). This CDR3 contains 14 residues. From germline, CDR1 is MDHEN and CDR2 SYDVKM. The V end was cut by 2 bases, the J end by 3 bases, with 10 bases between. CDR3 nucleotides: TGTGCCAGCAGTTTAGCTAGCGTCAAAGAGACCCAGTACTTC. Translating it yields CASSLASVKETQYF.

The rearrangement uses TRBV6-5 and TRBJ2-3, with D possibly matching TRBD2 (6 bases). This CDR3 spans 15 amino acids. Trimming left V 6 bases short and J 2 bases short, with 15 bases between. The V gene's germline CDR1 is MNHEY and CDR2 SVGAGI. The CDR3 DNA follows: TGTGCCAGCAGGACCGGGGGTCCCCTCACAGATACGCAGTATTTT. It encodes CASRTGGPLTDTQYF.

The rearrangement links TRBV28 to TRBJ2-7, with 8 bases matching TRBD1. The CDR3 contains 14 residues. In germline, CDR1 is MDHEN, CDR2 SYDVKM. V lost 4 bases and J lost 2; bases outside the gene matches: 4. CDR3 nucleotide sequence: TGTGCCAGCAGTTCGGGACAGGCCGCCTACGAGCAGTACTTC. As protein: CASSSGQAAYEQYF.

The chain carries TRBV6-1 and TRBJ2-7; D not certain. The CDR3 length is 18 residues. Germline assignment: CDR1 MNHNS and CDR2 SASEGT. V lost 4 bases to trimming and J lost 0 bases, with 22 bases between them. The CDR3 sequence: CASSGLADRLIVSYEQYF. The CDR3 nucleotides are TGTGCCAGCAGTGGCCTCGCGGACCGCCTCATAGTCTCCTACGAGCAGTACTTC.

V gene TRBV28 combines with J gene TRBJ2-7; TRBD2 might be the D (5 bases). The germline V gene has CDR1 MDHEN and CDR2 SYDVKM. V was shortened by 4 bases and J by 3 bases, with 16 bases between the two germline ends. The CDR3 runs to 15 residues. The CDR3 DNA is TGTGCCAGCAGTTCCCCCGCGCGGGTCAGCTACGAGCAGTACTTC. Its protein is CASSSPARVSYEQYF.

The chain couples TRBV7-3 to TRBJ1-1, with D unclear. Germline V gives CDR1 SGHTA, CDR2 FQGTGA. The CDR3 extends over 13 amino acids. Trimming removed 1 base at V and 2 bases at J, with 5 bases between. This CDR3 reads CASSLMANTEAFF. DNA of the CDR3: TGTGCCAGCAGCTTAATGGCCAACACTGAAGCTTTCTTT.

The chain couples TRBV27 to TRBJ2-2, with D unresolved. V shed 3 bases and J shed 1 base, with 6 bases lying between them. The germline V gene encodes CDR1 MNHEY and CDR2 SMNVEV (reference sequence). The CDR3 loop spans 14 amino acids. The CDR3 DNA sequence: TGTGCCAGCAGTTTTTCCGGGAACACCGGGGAGCTGTTTTTT. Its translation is CASSFSGNTGELFF.

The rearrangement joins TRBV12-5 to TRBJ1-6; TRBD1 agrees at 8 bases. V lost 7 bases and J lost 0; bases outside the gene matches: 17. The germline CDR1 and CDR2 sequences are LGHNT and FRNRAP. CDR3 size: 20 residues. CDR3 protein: CASALLTRTGTFSYNSPLHF. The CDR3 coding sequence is TGTGCTAGTGCCTTACTTACAAGGACAGGGACGTTCTCCTATAATTCACCCCTCCACTTT.